These 14 T cell receptor beta chains came from one sample sequenced in a study of vaccination effects on CD4 cells after COVID-19. Antigen-specific CD4+ T cells were expanded (with viral peptide pools) by the ViraFEST assay ahead of sequencing. Scientists isolated CD4+ T cells after a roughly 10-day culture period ended. It was two doses of either the BNT162b2 or mRNA-1273 vaccine that participants received. Profiled with immunoSEQ multiplex PCR; TCRdb holds only in-frame clones, not every one. The data hold about 24,000 clones, with 80% to 90% observed a single time. The antigens for these receptors are not known. Here the sequenced sample was CD4+ T cells from PBMCs cultured with SARS-CoV-2 spike peptides, taken after COVID-19 vaccination. The source is a human donor who received a COVID-19 vaccine. Some clones in this sample may be carry-over from other donors' samples.

To note about this clone: This may be a read error, as it is one base from a much larger clone. The gene calls are TRBV19 and TRBJ1-2, with D perhaps matching TRBD1 (6 bases). Trimming pared 5 bases from V and 13 bases from J, leaving 23 bases between. CDR3 length equals 14 residues. Germline CDR1 LNHDA, CDR2 SQIVND (reference sequence). The CDR3 is CASSFQQGPGTLTF. For the CDR3, the DNA is TGTGCCAGTAGTTTTCAACAGGGTCCAGGGACACTCACCTTC.

V gene TRBV28 combines with J gene TRBJ1-1, with D uncertain. Between the trimmed V and J ends, which lost 8 bases and 1 base, there was a span of 14 bases. CDR3 size: 14 residues. Germline CDR1 MDHEN, CDR2 SYDVKM. The CDR3 is CASVPFAPNTEAFF. In DNA form, the CDR3 reads TGTGCCAGCGTTCCTTTCGCCCCGAACACTGAAGCTTTCTTT.

The rearrangement uses TRBV5-1 and TRBJ2-2, with TRBD1 matching over 8 bases. From germline, CDR1 is SGHRS and CDR2 YFSETQ. J was trimmed by 4 bases and V by 0 bases; bases with no gene match: 5. The CDR3 loop spans 16 amino acids. The CDR3 sequence: CASSLASDRGTGELFF. CDR3 nucleotides: TGCGCCAGCAGCTTGGCGTCCGACAGGGGCACCGGGGAGCTGTTTTTT.

This rearrangement joins TRBV24-1 to TRBJ2-3; D is undetermined. V was pared by 5 bases and J by 2 bases, with 10 bases between. The germline CDR1 and CDR2 sequences are KGHDR and SFDVKD. The CDR3 consists of 14 residues. CDR3 nucleotide sequence: TGTGCCACCAGTGGGGTTAGTCCCACAGATACGCAGTATTTT. Its translation is CATSGVSPTDTQYF.

The V call is TRBV9, the J call TRBJ1-1; D gene ambiguous. Germline loops: CDR1 SGDLS, CDR2 YYNGEE. Trimming pared 0 bases from V and 4 bases from J, leaving 10 bases between. This CDR3 spans 14 amino acids. CDR3: CASSVGPSGTEAFF. As DNA, the CDR3 is TGTGCCAGCAGCGTAGGCCCATCGGGCACTGAAGCTTTCTTT.

The V call is TRBV30, the J call TRBJ1-2, with D maybe TRBD1 (6 bases). CDR3 length: 14 residues. The ends were cut back, 4 bases at V and 7 bases at J, with 19 bases in the middle. CDR1 GTSNPN and CDR2 SVGIG come from the germline V gene (reference sequence). CDR3 sequence reads: CAWNSVRGNGGYTF. The CDR3 nucleotides are TGTGCCTGGAACTCTGTCAGGGGTAATGGTGGCTACACCTTC.

CDR3 region: CAWSVGWVRSGYTF. The CDR3 nucleotides are TGTGCCTGGAGTGTAGGATGGGTCCGGAGTGGCTACACCTTC. The chain carries TRBV30 and TRBJ1-2; no reliable D call. Germline CDR1 GTSNPN, CDR2 SVGIG (reference sequence). V was trimmed by 0 bases and J by 7 bases, leaving 15 bases between them. The CDR3 is 14 residues long.

Only one count was recorded for this clone. This chain links TRBV28 with TRBJ1-5; perhaps TRBD1 as D (5 bases). The germline CDR1 and CDR2 sequences are MDHEN and SYDVKM. V dropped 7 bases and J dropped 6 bases, with 19 bases sitting between them. This CDR3 is built from 15 residues. CDR3 DNA: TGTGCCAGCATCAACCAGGGAATCCGTAGTCAGCCCCAGCATTTT. This codes for CASINQGIRSQPQHF.

This clone was seen a handful of times. In DNA, the CDR3 is TGTGCCAGCAGCTATGGGGGGGGCGGCTATGGCTACACCTTC. Amino acid sequence: CASSYGGGGYGYTF. The rearrangement uses TRBV2 and TRBJ1-2, with D tentatively TRBD1 (6 bases). The length of the CDR3 is 14 residues. Germline V gene data show CDR1 as SNHLY and CDR2 as FYNNEI. Trimming pared 6 bases from V and 4 bases from J, leaving 15 bases between.

This clone was observed a few times. The chain employs TRBV18 and TRBJ2-1, with D maybe TRBD2 (5 bases). The CDR3 runs 13 residues. Per germline, CDR1 KGHSH and CDR2 LQKENI. Between the trimmed V and J ends, which lost 6 bases and 7 bases, there was a span of 13 bases. CDR3 DNA sequence: TGTGCCAGCTCGCCGGGGTCTCAGAATGAGCAGTTCTTC. This encodes CASSPGSQNEQFF.

The rearrangement joins TRBV27 to TRBJ1-2, with D possibly matching TRBD1 (5 bases). Germline V CDR1 and CDR2: MNHEY, SMNVEV (reference sequence). V was shortened by 4 bases and J by 6 bases, with 15 bases between the two germline ends. CDR3 length equals 14 residues. CDR3 sequence: CASSSPAGGDGYTF. DNA of the CDR3: TGTGCCAGCAGTTCCCCCGCAGGAGGGGATGGCTACACCTTC.

The chain is built from TRBV7-3 and TRBJ2-1; D might be TRBD1 or TRBD2, each matching 6 bases. V was pared by 5 bases and J by 1 base, with 12 bases between. Germline values: CDR1 SGHTA, CDR2 FQGTGA. The CDR3 has 15 amino acids. The CDR3 reads CASSPRGESYNEQFF. The CDR3 DNA reads as TGTGCCAGCAGCCCGAGGGGGGAGTCCTACAATGAGCAGTTCTTC.

The sample holds a few counts of this clone. J is TRBJ2-5 and V is TRBV5-1; 9 bases line up with TRBD1. J was trimmed by 1 base and V by 2 bases; bases with no gene match: 3. Per the germline V gene, CDR1 is SGHRS and CDR2 is YFSETQ. This CDR3 is 15 amino acids long. The CDR3 region is CASSFMTGGQETQYF. The CDR3 nucleotides read TGCGCCAGCAGCTTCATGACAGGGGGCCAAGAGACCCAGTACTTC. Looking up the rest from reference TRBV5-1 and TRBJ2-5 gives the full variable domain: KAGVTQTPRYLIKTRGQQVTLSCSPISGHRSVSWYQQTPGQGLQFLFEYFSETQRNKGNFPGRFSGRQFSNSRSEMNVSTLELGDSALYLCASSFMTGGQETQYFGPGTRLLVL.

J is TRBJ2-3 and V is TRBV30; possibly TRBD2 for D (7 bases). V was clipped by 6 bases and J by 0 bases, with 13 bases between them. This CDR3 has 14 amino acids. The germline gives CDR1 GTSNPN, CDR2 SVGIG (reference sequence). The CDR3 bases are TGTGCCTGTACGGGGGGCCTTAGCACAGATACGCAGTATTTT. It encodes CACTGGLSTDTQYF. The full variable domain, completed using reference TRBV30 and TRBJ2-3, is SQTIHQWPATLVQPVGSPLSLECTVEGTSNPNLYWYRQAAGRGLQLLFYSVGIGQISSEVPQNLSASRPQDRQFILSSKKLLLSDSGFYLCACTGGLSTDTQYFGPGTRLTVL.